Presented here are 29 T cell receptor beta chains from one specimen sequenced in a study of spatial heterogeneity in lung cancer. Study results and limitations: Mutation counts in tumors were tracked by counts of expanded intratumoral alpha and beta TCRs.

These receptors have no identified antigens. Using its own MiXCR run on the 5' RACE reads, TCRdb lists one record per CDR3 protein. The table includes roughly 12,000 distinct CDR3 sequences, roughly 6.6% detected once. Time point of the sample: sample taken at primary tumor resection. The sequences come from lung tumor tissue, collected at surgery. The receptor source for this set is a female donor with early-stage non-small cell lung cancer.

At least ten counts were recorded for this clonotype. The DNA for the CDR3 is TGTGCCAGCAGTTTCCCCCCACAGGGAGACTATGGCTACACCTTC. Encoded protein: CASSFPPQGDYGYTF. The rearrangement joins TRBV28 to TRBJ1-2; a possible D gene is TRBD1 (6 bases). V dropped 3 bases and J dropped 3 bases, with 14 bases sitting between them. The CDR3 runs to 15 residues. From germline, CDR1 is MDHEN and CDR2 SYDVKM.

This clonotype has at least ten counts. V usage is TRBV6-5 and J usage is TRBJ2-5; 8 bases map to TRBD2. J lost 5 bases, V lost 7 bases, and 12 bases had no gene match. Germline V gene lookup returns CDR1 MNHEY and CDR2 SVGAGI. The CDR3 covers 15 residues. CDR3 loop: CASTLGAGDRETQYF. In DNA form, the CDR3 reads TGTGCCAGCACCCTGGGAGCGGGAGATCGCGAGACCCAGTACTTC.

This clonotype is classed as medium-sized. The rearrangement joins TRBV12-3 or TRBV12-4 to TRBJ2-1; 10 bases fit TRBD1. V shed 3 bases and J 5 bases; nucleotides not matched to a gene: 4. The CDR3 consists of 15 residues. The CDR3 region has the DNA TGTGCCAGCAGTTTTTACGGGACAGGGGACAATGAGCAGTTCTTC. Its translation: CASSFYGTGDNEQFF.

By proportion, this clonotype is medium-sized. The chain is built from TRBV7-8 and TRBJ2-7, with D perhaps TRBD1 or TRBD2 (5 bases each). Trimming shortened V by 3 bases and J by 5 bases, and 14 bases separated the two germline ends. This CDR3 is 14 amino acids long. Looked up from germline, CDR1 is SGHVS and CDR2 is FQNEAQ. CDR3 sequence: CASSFVRERHEQYF. DNA for the CDR3: TGTGCCAGCAGCTTTGTCAGGGAGAGGCACGAGCAGTACTTC.

In this sample, this clonotype turned up many times. The chain joins TRBV12-3 or TRBV12-4 to TRBJ2-6; D gene ambiguous. This CDR3 is built from 16 residues. V lost 4 bases and J 0 bases, leaving 10 bases between the germline ends. The CDR3, as DNA: TGTGCCAGCAGTTCATCGACCTACTCTGGGGCCAACGTCCTGACTTTC. As protein: CASSSSTYSGANVLTF.

This clonotype came up many times. V is TRBV7-2 and J is TRBJ2-3, with 8 bases fitting TRBD2. The CDR3 loop spans 14 amino acids. CDR1 SGHTA and CDR2 FQGNSA come from the germline V gene. The J segment lost 5 bases and the V segment lost 5 bases, leaving 6 bases of the junction unmatched. In DNA, the CDR3 is TGTGCCAGCAGCCCGGGACTAGTCTTAGATACGCAGTATTTT. Translation: CASSPGLVLDTQYF. The full variable domain, completed using reference TRBV7-2 and TRBJ2-3, is GAGVSQSPSNKVTEKGKDVELRCDPISGHTALYWYRQSLGQGLEFLIYFQGNSAPDKSGLPSDRFSAERTGGSVSTLTIQRTQQEDSAVYLCASSPGLVLDTQYFGPGTRLTVL.

This clonotype was seen repeatedly, ten times or more. V usage is TRBV15 and J usage is TRBJ1-2; a possible D gene is TRBD1 (6 bases). Per germline, CDR1 LNHNV and CDR2 YYDKDF (reference sequence). The CDR3 runs to 17 residues. The V gene lost 0 bases and the J gene lost 7 bases, with 21 bases spanning the gap. The CDR3: CATSRDLAGELGSGYTF. CDR3 nucleotide sequence: TGTGCCACCAGCAGAGATCTGGCAGGGGAACTGGGCAGTGGCTACACCTTC.

At least ten counts were recorded for this clonotype. The rearrangement uses TRBV20-1 and TRBJ2-1, with 11 bases lining up with TRBD2. J was trimmed by 7 bases and V by 5 bases; bases with no gene match: 7. The CDR3 has 14 amino acids. Germline-derived CDR1 and CDR2 are DFQATT and SNEGSKA (reference sequence). This CDR3 is CSAVAGGPQNEQFF. CDR3 coding DNA: TGCAGTGCTGTAGCGGGAGGGCCTCAAAATGAGCAGTTCTTC.

This clonotype is labeled medium-sized. The genes are TRBV29-1 and TRBJ2-3, with D hard to call. CDR3 length: 14 amino acids. The V gene's germline CDR1 is SQVTM and CDR2 ANQGSEA. The V end lost 3 bases, the J end lost 2 bases, and 12 bases lay between the germline ends. The CDR3 region has the DNA TGCAGCGTTGAGGCGGCCCCACCCACAGATACGCAGTATTTT. Amino acids: CSVEAAPPTDTQYF.

This clonotype was detected ten times or more. The CDR3 sequence is CSAMAGWGMNTEAFF. As DNA, the CDR3 is TGCAGCGCCATGGCGGGGTGGGGAATGAACACTGAAGCTTTCTTT. V usage is TRBV29-1 and J usage is TRBJ1-1, with D unresolved. CDR1 SQVTM and CDR2 ANQGSEA come from the germline V gene. Deletions cut 7 bases from V and 0 bases from J, with 18 bases between. The CDR3 has 15 residues. The complete variable domain, with remaining parts taken from reference TRBV29-1 and TRBJ1-1, reads SAVISQKPSRDICQRGTSLTIQCQVDSQVTMMFWYRQQPGQSLTLIATANQGSEATYESGFVIDKFPISRPNLTFSTLTVSNMSPEDSSIYLCSAMAGWGMNTEAFFGQGTRLTVV.

This clonotype is medium-sized in the sample. CDR3 DNA: TGCGCCAGCAGCCCCCGGGCAGACGCAACTAATGAAAAACTGTTTTTT. Amino acid sequence: CASSPRADATNEKLFF. The chain carries TRBV4-3 and TRBJ1-4; D call uncertain. The CDR3 is 16 amino acids. Germline V gene data show CDR1 as LGHNA and CDR2 as YSLEER. Trimming pared 4 bases from V and 0 bases from J, leaving 12 bases between.

This clonotype occurred many times. The chain couples TRBV20-1 to TRBJ2-7, with 10 bases lining up with TRBD1. V gave up 6 bases and J gave up 2 bases; unmatched junction bases: 7. The CDR3 sequence is 14 residues long. In germline, CDR1 is DFQATT, CDR2 SNEGSKA (reference sequence). The CDR3 DNA reads TGCAGTGCCAGGGACAGGGGATGGGCCTACGAGCAGTACTTC. Its translation: CSARDRGWAYEQYF.

This clonotype is deemed medium-sized. This chain joins TRBV5-5 and TRBJ1-2; D is unresolved. Deletions cut 0 bases from V and 2 bases from J, with 8 bases between. CDR3 length: 14 amino acids. Germline V gene data show CDR1 as SGHKS and CDR2 as YYEKEE (reference sequence). The CDR3 here is CASSLVPENYGYTF. The CDR3 DNA reads TGTGCCAGCAGCTTGGTCCCAGAAAACTATGGCTACACCTTC.

This clonotype was seen many times. The chain is built from TRBV12-3 or TRBV12-4 and TRBJ2-2; D is uncertain. V gave up 3 bases and J gave up 0 bases, with 14 bases separating them. This CDR3 has 17 residues. CDR3 loop: CASSFKLDAANTGELFF. The DNA of the CDR3 is TGTGCCAGCAGTTTTAAATTAGACGCCGCGAACACCGGGGAGCTGTTTTTT.

This clonotype has ten or more counts. The V and J genes are TRBV19 and TRBJ2-1; possibly TRBD1 for D (6 bases). V was clipped by 8 bases and J by 12 bases, with 23 bases between them. The CDR3 totals 14 residues. Germline assignment: CDR1 LNHDA and CDR2 SQIVND (reference sequence). CDR3 DNA: TGTGCCAGTTCGCATGACAGGCAAGTCGGTGGGCAGTTCTTC. As protein: CASSHDRQVGGQFF.

This clonotype was counted many times. The genes are TRBV7-8 and TRBJ2-3; 12 bases map to TRBD2. The junction had 10 bases not matched to a gene; V was cut back by 6 bases and J by 0 bases. This CDR3 has 18 residues. Germline V lookup: CDR1 SGHVS, CDR2 FQNEAQ. The CDR3 is CASRLTRTSGVSTDTQYF. The CDR3 DNA reads as TGTGCCAGCAGGCTCACAAGGACTAGCGGGGTTAGCACAGATACGCAGTATTTT.

The table lists this clonotype with many counts. The V and J genes are TRBV7-2 and TRBJ1-6; D ambiguous. The CDR3 runs to 14 residues. Germline V gene lookup returns CDR1 SGHTA and CDR2 FQGNSA. V shed 1 base and J shed 12 bases, with 13 bases lying between them. The CDR3 reads CASSLGPDLGPLHF. CDR3 bases: TGTGCCAGCAGCTTAGGACCCGACCTAGGACCCCTCCACTTT.

This clonotype was counted only a few times. The chain uses TRBV20-1 and TRBJ2-7, with D unclear. Trimming shortened V by 3 bases and J by 2 bases, and 5 bases separated the two germline ends. Germline lookup yields CDR1 DFQATT and CDR2 SNEGSKA (reference sequence). The CDR3 totals 11 residues. The DNA for the CDR3 is TGCAGTGCTAGTACGACCTACGAGCAGTACTTC. This sequence encodes CSASTTYEQYF.

This clonotype has at least ten counts. V usage is TRBV27 and J usage is TRBJ2-7, with TRBD2 matching 8 bases. The CDR3 loop spans 17 amino acids. CDR1 and CDR2 from the germline V gene are MNHEY and SMNVEV (reference sequence). J lost 5 bases, V lost 5 bases, and 17 bases had no gene match. The CDR3 DNA sequence: TGTGCCAGCAGTCCGTTCGGCTTGGCGGGAGGAGTCGACGAGCAGTACTTC. The encoded protein is CASSPFGLAGGVDEQYF.

This clonotype was observed many times. The chain couples TRBV6-2 or TRBV6-3 to TRBJ2-2; D might be TRBD1 (5 bases). Trimming took 6 bases from V and 5 from J, leaving 13 bases between them. This CDR3 is 14 amino acids long. Germline V gives CDR1 MNHEY, CDR2 SVGEGT. CDR3 in DNA: TGTGCCAGCAGATACAGGTTAACTACCGGGGAGCTGTTTTTT. It encodes CASRYRLTTGELFF.

In its sample, this clonotype ranks as medium-sized. The genes are TRBV11-2 and TRBJ2-1; D might be TRBD2 (6 bases). Per germline, CDR1 SGHAT and CDR2 FQNNGV. The CDR3 has 15 residues. The V end lost 5 bases, the J end lost 1 base, and 12 bases lay between the germline ends. CDR3 protein: CASSPEGRSYNEQFF. The CDR3 nucleotides read TGTGCCAGCAGCCCGGAGGGCCGATCCTACAATGAGCAGTTCTTC.

This clonotype was observed a few times. This sequence joins TRBV18 and TRBJ1-2, with a weak D call TRBD1 (5 bases). This CDR3 is built from 13 residues. The germline V gene has CDR1 KGHSH and CDR2 LQKENI. V lost 3 bases and J lost 6, with 11 bases in between. CDR3 nucleotide sequence: TGTGCCAGCTCACCCCGACAGAGGGATGGCTACACCTTC. It encodes CASSPRQRDGYTF.

This clonotype was seen at least ten times. V and J are TRBV3-1 and TRBJ2-2; TRBD1 might be the D (5 bases). The CDR3 has 15 residues. Germline CDR1 is LGHDT and CDR2 is YNNKEL (reference sequence). Between the trimmed V and J ends, which lost 3 bases and 5 bases, there was a span of 13 bases. The CDR3 loop reads CASSQAGILTGELFF. The CDR3 bases are TGTGCCAGCAGCCAGGCAGGGATTCTGACCGGGGAGCTGTTTTTT.

This clonotype was detected ten times or more. The chain joins TRBV11-1 to TRBJ2-5; no clear D. The CDR3 spans 13 residues. Trimming took 5 bases from V and 1 from J, leaving 8 bases between them. Germline V gene data show CDR1 as SGHAT and CDR2 as FQDESV (reference sequence). CDR3 loop: CASSLDSQETQYF. The CDR3 nucleotides read TGTGCCAGCAGCCTAGACTCCCAAGAGACCCAGTACTTC. Complete variable domain (other parts from reference TRBV11-1 and TRBJ2-5): EAEVAQSPRYKITEKSQAVAFWCDPISGHATLYWYRQILGQGPELLVQFQDESVVDDSQLPKDRFSAERLKGVDSTLKIQPAELGDSAMYLCASSLDSQETQYFGPGTRLLVL.

In its sample, this clonotype was seen many times. This rearrangement joins TRBV7-9 to TRBJ1-2; a weak D match, TRBD1 (6 bases). CDR1 and CDR2 (germline): SEHNR, FQNEAQ (reference sequence). CDR3 length equals 12 residues. V was cut by 4 bases and J by 5 bases, with 8 bases left in between. CDR3 region: CASSSGEYGYTF. The CDR3 DNA reads TGTGCCAGCAGCTCAGGGGAGTATGGCTACACCTTC. The entire variable domain, with the rest obtained from reference TRBV7-9 and TRBJ1-2, is as follows: DTGVSQNPRHKITKRGQNVTFRCDPISEHNRLYWYRQTLGQGPEFLTYFQNEAQLEKSRLLSDRFSAERPKGSFSTLEIQRTEQGDSAMYLCASSSGEYGYTFGSGTRLTVV.

This clonotype is deemed medium-sized (0.01 to 0.1%). The J gene is TRBJ1-2, the V gene TRBV20-1; D uncertain. Germline values: CDR1 DFQATT, CDR2 SNEGSKA (reference sequence). CDR3 length equals 12 residues. The CDR3 sequence: CNPLTLGGGYTF. The CDR3 coding sequence is TGCAACCCTTTAACCCTAGGAGGTGGCTACACCTTC.

V is TRBV14 and J is TRBJ2-3, with 9 bases matching TRBD2. J gave up 1 base and V 4 bases, and 6 bases lay outside the gene matches. Germline CDR1 is SGHDN and CDR2 is FVKESK. The CDR3 is 16 amino acids. The CDR3 DNA sequence: TGTGCCAGCAGCCCCGGGGTAGCGGGAGGCACAGATACGCAGTATTTT. It translates to CASSPGVAGGTDTQYF.

The J gene is TRBJ1-1, the V gene TRBV21-1; TRBD1, the D gene given by the table, was not confirmed from the DNA. TRBV21-1 is annotated as a pseudogene. The CDR3 runs 15 residues. The CDR3 DNA sequence: TGTGCCAAGACCGGGACAGAGCCCATGAACACTGAAGCTTTCTTT. Its translation is CAKTGTEPMNTEAFF.

By share, this clonotype counts as medium-sized. The chain joins TRBV12-3 or TRBV12-4 to TRBJ1-1; D remains unclear. The V end lost 5 bases, the J end lost 8 bases, and 15 bases lay between the germline ends. This CDR3 spans 13 amino acids. CDR3 loop: CASSPRRGEEAFF. Here the CDR3 DNA reads TGTGCCAGCAGTCCCCGCCGCGGGGAAGAAGCTTTCTTT.